This T cell receptor beta chain appears in the sequencing data of a study of patients and donors after allogeneic stem cell transplantation. TCRdb redid the calling of the RT-PCR reads with MiXCR, one entry per CDR3 protein. The sample carries 400,000 to 500,000 distinct CDR3 sequences, 16% recorded once. The CDR3 is made up of 16 amino acids. Trimming took 0 bases from V and 4 from J, leaving 15 bases between them. The germline CDR1 and CDR2 sequences are MGHDK and SYGVNS. The receptor was isolated from a human donor who was either an allogeneic HSCT recipient or a stem cell or donor lymphocyte infusion donor (not recorded which). It is not recorded whose cells these are; they may come from a transplant donor. Sequencing input: blood, either unsorted or a sorted T cell fraction (not recorded which). This rearrangement joins TRBV25-1 to TRBJ2-5; possibly TRBD1 for D (6 bases). The CDR3 sequence: CASSEYIPGVVETQYF. CDR3 coding DNA: TGTGCCAGCAGTGAATATATCCCAGGGGTGGTAGAGACCCAGTACTTC. The complete variable domain, with remaining parts taken from reference TRBV25-1 and TRBJ2-5, reads EADIYQTPRYLVIGTGKKITLECSQTMGHDKMYWYQQDPGMELHLIHYSYGVNSTEKGDLSSESTVSRIRTEHFPLTLESARPSHTSQYLCASSEYIPGVVETQYFGPGTRLLVL.